What follows are 31 T cell receptor beta chains derived from one specimen sequenced in a study of monozygotic twins with inflammatory bowel disease. TCRdb reprocessed the 5' RACE reads; each CDR3 protein has one entry and no DNA is given. Its listing shows over 150,000 distinct CDR3 sequences. Sequenced sample: blood. The receptors here all came from a human donor with ulcerative colitis or Crohn's disease, or a healthy co-twin of an affected twin (not recorded which).

The chain uses TRBV7-2 and TRBJ2-5; TCRdb returns TRBD2, unconfirmable since there is no DNA. Germline CDR1 SGHTA, CDR2 FQGNSA. The CDR3 is 15 amino acids. The CDR3 loop is CASSSSSGPQETQYF.

The V gene is TRBV28, the J gene TRBJ2-1; as DNA is missing, the TRBD2 call by TCRdb cannot be tested. The CDR3 covers 16 residues. Germline V lookup: CDR1 MDHEN, CDR2 SYDVKM. Here the CDR3 reads CASSPWTSGSYNEQFF.

This chain connects TRBV10-3 to TRBJ2-1; TCRdb designates TRBD1, a call that cannot be tested without DNA. Germline V gene data show CDR1 as ENHRY and CDR2 as SYGVKD. The CDR3 totals 12 residues. This CDR3 is CAISPGRDEQFF.

The chain uses TRBV28 and TRBJ2-7; TCRdb gives TRBD2 as the D gene, but with no DNA this cannot be confirmed. The CDR3 has 15 amino acids. Germline V gene lookup returns CDR1 MDHEN and CDR2 SYDVKM. The CDR3 region is CASSLGGRAHYEQYF.

This sequence joins TRBV27 and TRBJ2-1; as DNA is missing, the TRBD1 call by TCRdb cannot be tested. CDR3 size: 19 residues. The V gene's germline CDR1 is MNHEY and CDR2 SMNVEV (reference sequence). This CDR3 is CASSFGSGGPALLYNEQFF.

The CDR3 loop is CSAMTGSSYEQYF. The chain is built from TRBV29-1 and TRBJ2-7; with no DNA, the TCRdb D assignment of TRBD1 cannot be verified. The CDR3 extends over 13 amino acids. Germline-derived CDR1 and CDR2 are SQVTM and ANQGSEA.

The V and J genes are TRBV27 and TRBJ2-3; TCRdb gives TRBD2 as the D gene, but with no DNA this cannot be confirmed. Germline values: CDR1 MNHEY, CDR2 SMNVEV (reference sequence). This CDR3 has 13 amino acids. CDR3 region: CASSRGLAATQYF.

This chain uses TRBV11-2 with TRBJ1-2; with no DNA, the TCRdb D assignment of TRBD1 cannot be verified. CDR1 is SGHAT, CDR2 FQNNGV, per germline. The CDR3 runs to 15 residues. The CDR3 here is CASSPRTGGDYGYTF. Drawing the rest from reference TRBV11-2 and TRBJ1-2, the complete variable domain is EAGVAQSPRYKIIEKRQSVAFWCNPISGHATLYWYQQILGQGPKLLIQFQNNGVVDDSQLPKDRFSAERLKGVDSTLKIQPAKLEDSAVYLCASSPRTGGDYGYTFGSGTRLTVV.

This chain links TRBV19 with TRBJ1-2; there is no DNA to check the TCRdb D call of TRBD1. CDR3 length: 14 amino acids. Germline CDR1 reads LNHDA; CDR2 reads SQIVND (reference sequence). The CDR3 reads CASSIDSPGYGYTF.

The chain carries TRBV24-1 and TRBJ2-3; TCRdb names TRBD2, which stays unverified in the absence of DNA. This CDR3 has 17 residues. The germline V gene encodes CDR1 KGHDR and CDR2 SFDVKD. The CDR3 here is CATSDWGTYGTTDTQYF.

The rearrangement uses TRBV7-2 and TRBJ1-2; TCRdb's D gene call, TRBD1, goes unchecked for lack of DNA. The CDR3 runs to 15 residues. CDR1 is SGHTA, CDR2 FQGNSA, per germline. CDR3 region: CASSPGQGRGHGYTF.

The J gene is TRBJ2-1, the V gene TRBV20-1; TCRdb names TRBD2, which stays unverified in the absence of DNA. There are 14 residues in the CDR3. The germline V gene encodes CDR1 DFQATT and CDR2 SNEGSKA (reference sequence). CDR3 region: CSATSGRAGNEQFF.

The chain couples TRBV30 to TRBJ1-3; TCRdb's D call of TRBD1 is untestable without DNA. Germline CDR1 and CDR2: GTSNPN and SVGIG (reference sequence). The CDR3 is 14 amino acids. Here the CDR3 reads CAWSKTGSGNTIYF.

J is TRBJ1-4 and V is TRBV29-1. The CDR3 is 12 residues long. Looked up from germline, CDR1 is SQVTM and CDR2 is ANQGSEA. The CDR3 loop reads CSVGGGNEKLFF.

The V call is TRBV5-1, the J call TRBJ1-4. The CDR3 runs 14 residues. Germline CDR1 reads SGHRS; CDR2 reads YFSETQ. CDR3 sequence reads: CASSLGKRGEKLFF. The complete variable domain, with remaining parts taken from reference TRBV5-1 and TRBJ1-4, reads KAGVTQTPRYLIKTRGQQVTLSCSPISGHRSVSWYQQTPGQGLQFLFEYFSETQRNKGNFPGRFSGRQFSNSRSEMNVSTLELGDSALYLCASSLGKRGEKLFFGSGTQLSVL.

The chain employs TRBV7-9 and TRBJ1-1; TCRdb indicates TRBD1, and absent DNA this call remains unverified. Germline CDR1 is SEHNR and CDR2 is FQNEAQ (reference sequence). This CDR3 has 15 amino acids. CDR3 amino acids: CASSLLSGGDTEAFF.

The chain couples TRBV4-1 to TRBJ1-2. The CDR3 covers 15 residues. The germline V gene encodes CDR1 MGHRA and CDR2 YSYEKL. The CDR3: CASSALLGDFYGYTF.

The chain combines TRBV24-1 with TRBJ2-2. Germline CDR1 KGHDR, CDR2 SFDVKD. The CDR3 runs 13 residues. The CDR3 is CATGSTNTGELFF.

This rearrangement joins TRBV28 to TRBJ2-3; without DNA, the TCRdb call of TRBD1 cannot be checked. CDR1 and CDR2 (germline): MDHEN, SYDVKM. The CDR3 length is 15 residues. Here the CDR3 reads CASSSGRDQGDTQYF.

The CDR3 here is CASSATGAPYEQYF. The chain is built from TRBV9 and TRBJ2-7; the D call of TRBD1 rests on TCRdb alone, since no DNA is present to check it. The CDR3 has 14 residues. Germline CDR1 SGDLS, CDR2 YYNGEE.

This chain uses TRBV6-5 with TRBJ2-1. Germline-derived CDR1 and CDR2 are MNHEY and SVGAGI. This CDR3 has 12 residues. The CDR3 sequence: CASTGTTNEQFF.

The gene calls are TRBV5-1 and TRBJ2-5; with no DNA, the TCRdb D assignment of TRBD2 cannot be verified. The germline V gene has CDR1 SGHRS and CDR2 YFSETQ. The CDR3 extends over 12 amino acids. CDR3 region: CASYNLLETQYF.

The chain is built from TRBV5-4 and TRBJ1-1; TCRdb lists TRBD1, though no DNA is available to test this call. CDR3 size: 15 residues. The germline V gene has CDR1 SGHNT and CDR2 YYREEE (reference sequence). The CDR3 here is CASSLGTGQGTEAFF. The full variable domain, in which reference TRBV5-4 and TRBJ1-1 provide the parts outside the CDR3, is ETGVTQSPTHLIKTRGQQVTLRCSSQSGHNTVSWYQQALGQGPQFIFQYYREEENGRGNFPPRFSGLQFPNYSSELNVNALELDDSALYLCASSLGTGQGTEAFFGQGTRLTVV.

The chain combines TRBV9 with TRBJ1-1; no DNA is available, so the TRBD1 call from TCRdb remains unchecked. Germline-derived CDR1 and CDR2 are SGDLS and YYNGEE. CDR3 length: 16 residues. CDR3 sequence: CASSAGIRTGDTEAFF. Looking up the rest from reference TRBV9 and TRBJ1-1 gives the full variable domain: DSGVTQTPKHLITATGQRVTLRCSPRSGDLSVYWYQQSLDQGLQFLIQYYNGEERAKGNILERFSAQQFPDLHSELNLSSLELGDSALYFCASSAGIRTGDTEAFFGQGTRLTVV.

V and J are TRBV7-2 and TRBJ2-7; with no DNA, the TCRdb D assignment of TRBD2 cannot be verified. CDR1 is SGHTA, CDR2 FQGNSA, per germline. This CDR3 spans 17 amino acids. The CDR3 loop reads CASSLAGIGDNSREQYF.

V usage is TRBV3-1 and J usage is TRBJ2-1. Germline values: CDR1 LGHDT, CDR2 YNNKEL (reference sequence). This CDR3 has 15 amino acids. CDR3 residues: CASSFGFGDYNEQFF.

This sequence joins TRBV3-1 and TRBJ1-3. This CDR3 has 15 residues. The germline V gene has CDR1 LGHDT and CDR2 YNNKEL (reference sequence). The CDR3 is CASSQDWVSGNTIYF.

This clonotype is deemed medium-sized by its frequency. The CDR3 is CASSTRLPPFYNSPLHF. V and J are TRBV6-6 and TRBJ1-6. The CDR3 consists of 17 residues. Germline lookup yields CDR1 MNHNY and CDR2 SVGAGI (reference sequence).

The V gene is TRBV29-1, the J gene TRBJ1-1; TCRdb indicates TRBD1, and absent DNA this call remains unverified. This CDR3 spans 13 amino acids. CDR1 and CDR2 from the germline V gene are SQVTM and ANQGSEA. The CDR3 loop is CSVDLTGGTEAFF.

J is TRBJ2-5 and V is TRBV20-1; TCRdb calls TRBD1, which cannot be checked without DNA. Germline CDR1 DFQATT, CDR2 SNEGSKA (reference sequence). This CDR3 region has 13 residues. CDR3 residues: CSATRQEQETQYF.

The chain uses TRBV12-3 or TRBV12-4 and TRBJ1-1. The length of the CDR3 is 14 residues. CDR3 residues: CASRRGQEGTEAFF.